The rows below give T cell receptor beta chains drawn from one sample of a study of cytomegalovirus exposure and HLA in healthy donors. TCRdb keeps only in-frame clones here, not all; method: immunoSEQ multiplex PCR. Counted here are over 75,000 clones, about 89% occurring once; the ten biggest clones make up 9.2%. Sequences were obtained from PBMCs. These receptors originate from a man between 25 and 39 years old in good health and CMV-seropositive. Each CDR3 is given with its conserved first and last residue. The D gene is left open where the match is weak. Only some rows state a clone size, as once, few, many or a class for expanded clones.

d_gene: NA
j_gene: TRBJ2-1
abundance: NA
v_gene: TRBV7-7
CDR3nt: TGTGCAGTTGGCAGCTCCTACAATGAGCAGTTCTTC
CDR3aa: CAVGSSYNEQFF

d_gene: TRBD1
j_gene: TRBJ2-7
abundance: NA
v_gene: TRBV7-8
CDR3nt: TGTGCCAGCAGCTTAGTTAGAGTTGCCCGCGACAGGGGCCAGTTCTACGAGCAGTACTTC
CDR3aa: CASSLVRVARDRGQFYEQYF

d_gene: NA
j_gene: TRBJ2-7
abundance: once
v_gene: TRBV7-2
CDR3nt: TGTGCCAGCAGCTTAGAAGTTAGATACTACGAGCAGTACTTC
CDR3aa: CASSLEVRYYEQYF

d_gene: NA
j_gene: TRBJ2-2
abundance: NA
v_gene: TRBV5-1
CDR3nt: TGCGCCAGCAGCGAGGGAGGCTCGGGCACCGGGGAGCTGTTTTTT
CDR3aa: CASSEGGSGTGELFF

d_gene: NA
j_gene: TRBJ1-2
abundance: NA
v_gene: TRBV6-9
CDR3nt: TGTGCCAGCACCGAAGACAGGTCGTTTAACTATGGCTACACCTTC
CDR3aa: CASTEDRSFNYGYTF

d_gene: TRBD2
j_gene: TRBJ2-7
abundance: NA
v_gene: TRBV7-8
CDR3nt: TGTGCCAGCAGCTTACGGACTAGCGGCTCCTACGAGCAGTACTTC
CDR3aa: CASSLRTSGSYEQYF

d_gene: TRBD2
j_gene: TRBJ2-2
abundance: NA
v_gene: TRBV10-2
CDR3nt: TGCGCCAGCAGTGAAGAGAGACTAGCCGGTGAGGGCGGGGAGCTGTTTTTT
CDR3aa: CASSEERLAGEGGELFF

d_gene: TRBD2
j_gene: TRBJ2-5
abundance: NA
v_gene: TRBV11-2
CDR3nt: TGTGCCAGCAGCCCCGGGACTAGTTGGTGGGAGACCCAGTACTTC
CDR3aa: CASSPGTSWWETQYF

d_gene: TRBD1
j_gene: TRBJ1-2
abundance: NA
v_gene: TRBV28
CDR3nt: TGTGCCAGCAGTTTAGATCAACCGGGACAGGGTTCTAACTATGGCTACACCTTC
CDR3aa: CASSLDQPGQGSNYGYTF

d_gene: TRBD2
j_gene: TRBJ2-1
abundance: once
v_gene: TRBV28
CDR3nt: TGTGCCAGCAGTTTTACTTTAGCGGGAAGCTCCTACAATGAGCAGTTCTTC
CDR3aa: CASSFTLAGSSYNEQFF

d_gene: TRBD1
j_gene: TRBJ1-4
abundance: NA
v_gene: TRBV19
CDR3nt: TGTGCCAGTAGTGCGTGGCTACGGACAGGGGCTAATGAAAAACTGTTTTTT
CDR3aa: CASSAWLRTGANEKLFF

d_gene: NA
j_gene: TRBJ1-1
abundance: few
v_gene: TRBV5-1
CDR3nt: TGCGCCAGCAGCCTCCAGGGTGCCCCCGACACTGAAGCTTTCTTT
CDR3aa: CASSLQGAPDTEAFF

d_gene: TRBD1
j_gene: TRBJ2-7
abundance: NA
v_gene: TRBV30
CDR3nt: TGTGCCTGGAGTGTTACAGGGGGCAAGCAGTACTTC
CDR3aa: CAWSVTGGKQYF

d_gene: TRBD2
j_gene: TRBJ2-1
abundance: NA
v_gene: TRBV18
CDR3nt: TGTGCCAGCTCACCAGGGACTAGCGGGAGGGCCAATGAGCAGTTCTTC
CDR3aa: CASSPGTSGRANEQFF

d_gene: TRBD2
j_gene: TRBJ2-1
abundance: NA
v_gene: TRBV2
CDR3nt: TGTGCCAGCGACGGGGCGGGAGGGCCCTACAATGAGCAGTTCTTC
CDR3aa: CASDGAGGPYNEQFF

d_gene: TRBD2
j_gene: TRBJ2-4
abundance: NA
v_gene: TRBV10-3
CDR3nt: TGTGCCATCAGTGAAACGGGAGGTGTCAAAAACATTCAGTACTTC
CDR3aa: CAISETGGVKNIQYF

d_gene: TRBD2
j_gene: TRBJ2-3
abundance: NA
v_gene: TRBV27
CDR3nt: TGTGCCAGCAGTCTTGCTAGCGGGCGCACAGATACGCAGTATTTT
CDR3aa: CASSLASGRTDTQYF

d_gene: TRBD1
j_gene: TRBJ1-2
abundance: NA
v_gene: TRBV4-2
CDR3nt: TGTGCCAGCAGCCAAGAGGGACAGGGACTCCATGGCTACACCTTC
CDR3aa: CASSQEGQGLHGYTF

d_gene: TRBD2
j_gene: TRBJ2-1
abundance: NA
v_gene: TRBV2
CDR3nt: TGTGCCAGCAGCCGGACTAGCGGGGACAATGAGCAGTTCTTC
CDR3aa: CASSRTSGDNEQFF

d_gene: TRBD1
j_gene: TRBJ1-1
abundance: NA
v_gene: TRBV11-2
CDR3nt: TGTGCCAGCAGCTTAGGCGACAGGGACACTGAAGCTTTCTTT
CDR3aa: CASSLGDRDTEAFF

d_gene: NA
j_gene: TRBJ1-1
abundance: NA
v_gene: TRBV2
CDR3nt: TGTGCCAGCAGTGAAGGGACAAACCCTTGGGGCACTGAAGCTTTCTTT
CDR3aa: CASSEGTNPWGTEAFF

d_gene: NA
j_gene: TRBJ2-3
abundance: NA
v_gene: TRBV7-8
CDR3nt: TGTGCCAGCAGCTTTAGCGTCGATACGCAGTATTTT
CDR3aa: CASSFSVDTQYF

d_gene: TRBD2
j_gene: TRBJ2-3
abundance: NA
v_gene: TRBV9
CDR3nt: TGTGCCAGCAGCGAGGCATTGGGGGGGACAGATACGCAGTATTTT
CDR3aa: CASSEALGGTDTQYF

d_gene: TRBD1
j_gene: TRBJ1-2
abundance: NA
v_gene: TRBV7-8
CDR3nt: TGTGCCAGCAGCGACACAGGGGCCAACTATGGCTACACCTTC
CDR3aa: CASSDTGANYGYTF

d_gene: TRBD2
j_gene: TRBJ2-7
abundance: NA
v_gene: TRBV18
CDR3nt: TGTGCCAGCTCACGGGACATAGCGGGGGCGACCTACGAGCAGTACTTC
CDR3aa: CASSRDIAGATYEQYF

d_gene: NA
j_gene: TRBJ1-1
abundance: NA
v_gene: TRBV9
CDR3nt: TGTGCCAGCAGCGTAGCTTCGGACAGTGAAGCTTTCTTT
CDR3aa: CASSVASDSEAFF

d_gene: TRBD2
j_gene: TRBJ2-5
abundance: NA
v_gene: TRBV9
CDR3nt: TGTGCCAGCAGCGCTGGGACTAGCGGGAGTCGAGAGACCCAGTACTTC
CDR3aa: CASSAGTSGSRETQYF

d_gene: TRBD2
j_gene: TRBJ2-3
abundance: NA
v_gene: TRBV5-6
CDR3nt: TGTGCCAGCAGCCCCTACCCCGGACTAGCGGGAGTAGATACGCAGTATTTT
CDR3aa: CASSPYPGLAGVDTQYF

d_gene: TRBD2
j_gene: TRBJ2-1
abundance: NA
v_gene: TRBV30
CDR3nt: TGTGCCTGGAGTGTGGCGGGAGGAGGCTATGAGCAGTTCTTC
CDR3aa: CAWSVAGGGYEQFF

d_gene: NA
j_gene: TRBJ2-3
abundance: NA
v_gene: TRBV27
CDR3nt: TGTGCCAGCAGTTTATCGAGGGATACGCAGTATTTT
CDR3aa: CASSLSRDTQYF

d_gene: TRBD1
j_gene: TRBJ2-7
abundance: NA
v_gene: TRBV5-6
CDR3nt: TGTGCCAGCAGCCGGGGACAGCTAAGCTCCTACGAGCAGTACTTC
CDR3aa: CASSRGQLSSYEQYF

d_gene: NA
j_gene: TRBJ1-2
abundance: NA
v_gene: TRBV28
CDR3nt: TGTGCCAGCAGTTTATCAGGCGAAGGCTACACCTTC
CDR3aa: CASSLSGEGYTF

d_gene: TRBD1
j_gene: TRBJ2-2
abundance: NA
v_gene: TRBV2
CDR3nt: TGTGCCAGCAGGGGCCACCGGGACAGGGGTTTCAACACCGGGGAGCTGTTTTTT
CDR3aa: CASRGHRDRGFNTGELFF

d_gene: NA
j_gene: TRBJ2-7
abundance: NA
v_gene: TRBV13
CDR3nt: TGTGCCAGCAGCTCAACCGGCTCTGGGCGGGATATCTACGAGCAGTACTTC
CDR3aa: CASSSTGSGRDIYEQYF

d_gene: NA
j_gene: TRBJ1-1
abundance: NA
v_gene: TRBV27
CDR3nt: TGTGCCAGCACCTCGCGGGGTTATACTGAAGCTTTCTTT
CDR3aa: CASTSRGYTEAFF

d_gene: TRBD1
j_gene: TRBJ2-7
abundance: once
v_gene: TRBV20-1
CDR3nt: TGCAGTGCAGATGGGACAGCTCGTGCGTACTTC
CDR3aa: CSADGTARAYF

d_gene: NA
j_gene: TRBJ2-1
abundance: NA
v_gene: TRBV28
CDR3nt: TGTGCCAGCAGCCCGTCCGGGAGTAACAATGAGCAGTTCTTC
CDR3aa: CASSPSGSNNEQFF

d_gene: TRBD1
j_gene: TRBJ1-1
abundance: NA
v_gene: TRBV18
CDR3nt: TGTGCCAGCTCACTCGGGACAGGGGGCGCGGGAACTGAAGCTTTCTTT
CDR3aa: CASSLGTGGAGTEAFF

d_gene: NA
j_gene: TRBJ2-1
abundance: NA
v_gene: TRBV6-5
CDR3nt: TGTGCCAGCAGTTTCCAGGGGTTGTTCGGCAATGAGCAGTTCTTC
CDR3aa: CASSFQGLFGNEQFF

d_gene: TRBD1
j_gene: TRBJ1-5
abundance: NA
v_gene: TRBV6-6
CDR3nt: TGTGCCAGCAGAAGAACAGGGGATAGCAATCAGCCCCAGCATTTT
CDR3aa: CASRRTGDSNQPQHF

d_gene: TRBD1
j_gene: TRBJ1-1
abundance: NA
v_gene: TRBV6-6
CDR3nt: TGTGCCAGCAATCCAGGGGGTCGGTTGAACACTGAAGCTTTCTTT
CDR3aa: CASNPGGRLNTEAFF

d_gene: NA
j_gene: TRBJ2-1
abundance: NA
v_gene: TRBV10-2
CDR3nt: TGCGCCAGCAGTGAGACCAGCGCTGAGCAGTTCTTC
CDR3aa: CASSETSAEQFF

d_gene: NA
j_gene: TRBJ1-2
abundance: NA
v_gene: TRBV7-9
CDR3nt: TGTGCCAGCAGCTTGGGGGGGGTTGGCTATGGCTACACCTTC
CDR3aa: CASSLGGVGYGYTF

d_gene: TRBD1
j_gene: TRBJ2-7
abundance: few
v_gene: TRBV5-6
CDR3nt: TGTGCCAGCAGCCCGGGACAGCTCCTGGGCGAGCAGTACTTC
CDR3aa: CASSPGQLLGEQYF

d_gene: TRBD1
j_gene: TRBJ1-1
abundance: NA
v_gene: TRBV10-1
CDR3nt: TGCGCCAGCAGTGGTGGGACAGCTTTGAACACTGAAGCTTTCTTT
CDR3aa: CASSGGTALNTEAFF

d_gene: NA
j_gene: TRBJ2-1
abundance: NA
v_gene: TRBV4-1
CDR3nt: TGCGCCAGCAGCCCTCCTAGATCTTCAAACAATGAGCAGTTCTTC
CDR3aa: CASSPPRSSNNEQFF

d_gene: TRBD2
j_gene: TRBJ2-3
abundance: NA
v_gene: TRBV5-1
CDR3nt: TGCGCCAGCAGCGCGAGCGGGAGCGAAACGTGGTATTTT
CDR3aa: CASSASGSETWYF

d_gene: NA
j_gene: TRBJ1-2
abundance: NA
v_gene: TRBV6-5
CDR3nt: TGTGCCAGCAGAGTTAGTGGGGGCGGGGGCTACACCTTC
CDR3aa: CASRVSGGGGYTF

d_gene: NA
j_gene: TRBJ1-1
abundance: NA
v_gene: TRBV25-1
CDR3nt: TGTGCCAGCACTCGAGGGTCCACTGAAGCTTTCTTT
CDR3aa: CASTRGSTEAFF

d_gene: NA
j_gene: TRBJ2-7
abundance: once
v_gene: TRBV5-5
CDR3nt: TGTGCCAGCAGCCTCCGGGACACGGTCCCCTACGAGCAGTACTTC
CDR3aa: CASSLRDTVPYEQYF

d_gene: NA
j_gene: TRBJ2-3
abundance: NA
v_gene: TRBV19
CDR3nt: TGTGCCAGTAGTCCCGACAGGCCTCGGACAGATACGCAGTATTTT
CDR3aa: CASSPDRPRTDTQYF

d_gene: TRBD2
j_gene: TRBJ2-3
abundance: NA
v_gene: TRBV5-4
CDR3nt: TGTGCCAGCAGCTTGCCGCGGGGGGGCACAGATACGCAGTATTTT
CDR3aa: CASSLPRGGTDTQYF

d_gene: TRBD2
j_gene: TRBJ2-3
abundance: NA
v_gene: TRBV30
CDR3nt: TGTGCCAGGGCGGCTAGCGGGACCGGAACGCAGTATTTT
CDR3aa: CARAASGTGTQYF

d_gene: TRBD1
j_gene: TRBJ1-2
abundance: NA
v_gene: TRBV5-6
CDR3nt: TGTGCCAGCAGGGGGACAGCCTATGGCTACACCTTC
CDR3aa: CASRGTAYGYTF

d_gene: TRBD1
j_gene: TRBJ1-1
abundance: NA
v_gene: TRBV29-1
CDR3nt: TGCAGCGTGGGGACCGGGACAGGGGTCGGTGGCGACACTGAAGCTTTCTTT
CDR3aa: CSVGTGTGVGGDTEAFF